These 19 T cell receptor beta chains came from one sample sequenced in a study of post-analysis software for immune sequencing data. Findings and limits, study-wide: Four to six TRBV segments were more frequent in patients than controls; TRBV5-6, TRBV5-1 and TRBV20-1 belonged to this group.

Prepared libraries of TCR beta cDNA carried unique molecular identifiers. Using its own MiXCR run on the PCR reads, TCRdb lists one record per CDR3 protein. The sample gives 820,000 or so distinct CDR3 sequences, 53% of which show up once; 4.6% is in the top ten. Their recognized antigens are unknown. Sequencing used blood. The receptor set was obtained from a girl aged 5-17 years with multiple sclerosis.

This clonotype was observed once. This chain uses TRBV12-3 or TRBV12-4 with TRBJ1-1; D gene uncertain. The CDR3 runs to 16 residues. Trimming cost V 5 bases and J 0 bases, with 16 bases left between them. The CDR3 DNA is TGTGCCAGCAGTCTCCGACAAGCCAGATTGAACACTGAAGCTTTCTTT. Protein product: CASSLRQARLNTEAFF.

The V and J genes are TRBV27 and TRBJ1-1; possibly TRBD1 for D (5 bases). Per germline, CDR1 MNHEY and CDR2 SMNVEV (reference sequence). V was shortened by 4 bases and J by 0 bases, with 12 bases between the two germline ends. The CDR3 length is 15 residues. CDR3: CASSSIQALNTEAFF. Here the CDR3 DNA reads TGTGCCAGCAGTTCCATACAGGCGCTGAACACTGAAGCTTTCTTT.

The chain combines TRBV15 with TRBJ2-3, with D tentatively TRBD1 (5 bases). Trimming removed 1 base from V and 0 bases from J, with 8 bases in between. The CDR3 has 15 amino acids. Germline values: CDR1 LNHNV, CDR2 YYDKDF (reference sequence). The CDR3 DNA reads TGTGCCACCAGCAGAGCACCAGGGAGCACAGATACGCAGTATTTT. As protein: CATSRAPGSTDTQYF.

The chain links TRBV15 to TRBJ1-2; D gene unclear. CDR1 LNHNV and CDR2 YYDKDF come from the germline V gene (reference sequence). This CDR3 is 12 amino acids long. The germline V and J ends were trimmed by 5 bases and 7 bases, with 11 bases remaining between them. The CDR3 is CATSLRTGGYTF. The CDR3, as DNA: TGTGCCACCAGCCTACGGACCGGTGGCTACACCTTC.

The rearrangement uses TRBV6-6 and TRBJ2-3; the match to TRBD1 covers 9 bases. The CDR3 contains 13 residues. Germline-derived CDR1 and CDR2 are MNHNY and SVGAGI (reference sequence). Trimming removed 5 bases from V and 11 bases from J; junction bases left unmatched: 8. The CDR3 reads CASSPPDRGEQYF. For the CDR3, the DNA is TGTGCCAGCAGTCCTCCTGACAGGGGGGAGCAGTATTTT.

The chain joins TRBV5-1 to TRBJ2-5; possibly TRBD1 for D (6 bases). The CDR3 covers 14 residues. Germline V gene lookup returns CDR1 SGHRS and CDR2 YFSETQ. V was shortened by 4 bases and J by 4 bases, with 14 bases between the two germline ends. CDR3 DNA sequence: TGCGCCAGCAGCCCTTACAGGGAATCAGAGACCCAGTACTTC. Translating it yields CASSPYRESETQYF.

The rearrangement uses TRBV5-1 and TRBJ2-7; 9 bases align to TRBD1. Germline CDR1 SGHRS, CDR2 YFSETQ. The CDR3 loop spans 15 amino acids. The V gene end was trimmed by 2 bases and the J gene end by 5 bases; junction bases not matched to a gene: 8. CDR3 region: CASSLPTGGGNEQYF. CDR3 sequence (DNA): TGCGCCAGCAGCTTACCGACAGGGGGAGGCAACGAGCAGTACTTC.

This chain links TRBV29-1 with TRBJ2-7; a weak D match, TRBD2 (6 bases). The CDR3 contains 15 residues. V was pared by 4 bases and J by 2 bases, with 18 bases between. CDR1 and CDR2 (germline): SQVTM, ANQGSEA. CDR3 in amino acids: CSVAVYGTWTYEQYF. In DNA form, the CDR3 reads TGCAGCGTTGCCGTTTACGGGACTTGGACCTACGAGCAGTACTTC.

Only one count was recorded for this clonotype. The chain has TRBV6-1 and TRBJ2-3; TRBD2 matches 13 bases. The CDR3 runs 19 residues. Trimming removed 6 bases from V and 0 bases from J; junction bases left unmatched: 12. Germline CDR1 reads MNHNS; CDR2 reads SASEGT. The CDR3 nucleotides are TGTGCCAGCAGCCGTGGACTAGCGGGGGCGCCTGCTAGCACAGATACGCAGTATTTT. Amino acids: CASSRGLAGAPASTDTQYF.

This chain joins TRBV15 and TRBJ2-1, with 11 bases aligning to TRBD2. The CDR3 spans 14 residues. CDR1 LNHNV and CDR2 YYDKDF come from the germline V gene (reference sequence). J gave up 6 bases and V 8 bases, and 6 bases lay outside the gene matches. The CDR3 DNA reads as TGTGCCACCTTTGGGACTAGCGGAATCAATGAGCAGTTCTTC. This sequence encodes CATFGTSGINEQFF.

This clonotype was found once. The V and J genes are TRBV7-9 and TRBJ1-4; possible D gene TRBD1, 5 bases. V was trimmed by 0 bases and J by 2 bases, leaving 10 bases between them. CDR3 length: 16 amino acids. The germline V gene encodes CDR1 SEHNR and CDR2 FQNEAQ (reference sequence). Here the CDR3 DNA reads TGTGCCAGCAGCTTAGCGCAATGGGGGACTAATGAAAAACTGTTTTTT. This translates into CASSLAQWGTNEKLFF.

The genes are TRBV5-1 and TRBJ2-4; possibly TRBD1 for D (5 bases). The V gene lost 4 bases and the J gene lost 1 base, with 9 bases spanning the gap. Germline CDR1 and CDR2: SGHRS and YFSETQ. The CDR3 is 14 residues long. The CDR3: CASSLTDAKNIQYF. In DNA, the CDR3 is TGCGCCAGCAGCCTGACAGATGCCAAAAACATTCAGTACTTC.

The V call is TRBV20-1, the J call TRBJ2-4; perhaps TRBD2 as D (5 bases). The J call may be incorrect, as the DNA end agrees better with TRBJ2-7. The CDR3 consists of 13 residues. Germline V gives CDR1 DFQATT, CDR2 SNEGSKA (reference sequence). This CDR3 is CSASGLEVHEQYF. CDR3 DNA: TGCAGTGCTAGCGGACTCGAGGTCCACGAGCAGTACTTC.

This clonotype appeared a single time. The rearrangement links TRBV7-3 to TRBJ1-1; D is unclear. V was cut by 1 base and J by 0 bases, with 18 bases left in between. The CDR3 runs to 18 residues. Germline CDR1 reads SGHTA; CDR2 reads FQGTGA. The CDR3 nucleotides read TGTGCCAGCAGCTTAAGGGTCGGGCCCCACTATATGAACACTGAAGCTTTCTTT. Protein: CASSLRVGPHYMNTEAFF.

This clonotype was recorded once. The V and J genes are TRBV20-1 and TRBJ1-2; D not resolved. The CDR3 runs to 12 residues. V was shortened by 0 bases and J by 4 bases, with 6 bases between the two germline ends. Germline assignment: CDR1 DFQATT and CDR2 SNEGSKA (reference sequence). The CDR3 bases are TGCAGTGCTAGAGAGGCGGCCTATGGCTACACCTTC. This encodes CSAREAAYGYTF.

A few counts support this clonotype. The chain joins TRBV20-1 to TRBJ2-4; weak D call: TRBD1 (5 bases). The J call is doubtful: the DNA matches TRBJ2-7 better. The CDR3 consists of 13 residues. Germline V gives CDR1 DFQATT, CDR2 SNEGSKA (reference sequence). This CDR3 is CSARSDSRSEQYF. CDR3 nucleotides: TGCAGTGCTAGAAGTGACAGCCGGAGCGAGCAGTACTTC.

V usage is TRBV29-1 and J usage is TRBJ1-5, with unresolved D. Trimming cost V 5 bases and J 9 bases, with 20 bases left between them. This CDR3 spans 14 amino acids. Germline V gene lookup returns CDR1 SQVTM and CDR2 ANQGSEA. DNA for the CDR3: TGCAGCGTTTCGTCGGTCGACGGACTTGGGCCCCAGCATTTT. Translating gives CSVSSVDGLGPQHF.

J is TRBJ2-7 and V is TRBV5-1; the match to TRBD2 covers 9 bases. The germline gives CDR1 SGHRS, CDR2 YFSETQ. This CDR3 contains 15 residues. V dropped 1 base and J dropped 3; count of bases not matched to a gene: 5. The CDR3 nucleotides read TGCGCCAGCAGCTTGTCAGCGCGGGAGGGCTACGAGCAGTACTTC. This encodes CASSLSAREGYEQYF.

This clonotype appeared a few times. This chain joins TRBV20-1 and TRBJ2-4; TRBD1 agrees at 9 bases. The J call may be in error: the DNA end matches TRBJ2-7 better. The CDR3 covers 12 residues. The V gene's germline CDR1 is DFQATT and CDR2 SNEGSKA (reference sequence). CDR3 amino acids: CSAGGTGYEQYF. Written as DNA, the CDR3 is TGCAGTGCCGGCGGGACAGGGTACGAGCAGTACTTC.